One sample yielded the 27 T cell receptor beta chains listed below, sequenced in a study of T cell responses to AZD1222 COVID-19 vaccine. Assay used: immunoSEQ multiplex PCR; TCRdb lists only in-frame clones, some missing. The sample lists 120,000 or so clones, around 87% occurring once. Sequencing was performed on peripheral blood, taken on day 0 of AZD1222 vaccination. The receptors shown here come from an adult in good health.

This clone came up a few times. In DNA, the CDR3 is TGTGCCAGCAGCCCCGGGACAGGGGTATCCGGGGAGCTGTTTTTT. Amino acids: CASSPGTGVSGELFF. This chain uses TRBV7-9 with TRBJ2-2; 10 positions match TRBD1. The CDR3 sequence is 15 residues long. V gave up 5 bases and J gave up 6 bases; unmatched junction bases: 6. CDR1 is SEHNR, CDR2 FQNEAQ, per germline (reference sequence).

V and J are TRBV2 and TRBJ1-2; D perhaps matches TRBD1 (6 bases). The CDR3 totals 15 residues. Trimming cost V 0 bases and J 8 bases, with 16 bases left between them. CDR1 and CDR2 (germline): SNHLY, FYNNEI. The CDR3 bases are TGTGCCAGCAGTGAAGCGATGGAGGGGGTGGGCGGCTACACCTTC. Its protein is CASSEAMEGVGGYTF.

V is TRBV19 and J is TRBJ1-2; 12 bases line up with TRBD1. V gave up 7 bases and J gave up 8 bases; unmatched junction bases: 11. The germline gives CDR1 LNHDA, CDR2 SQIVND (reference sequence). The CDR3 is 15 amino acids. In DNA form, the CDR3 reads TGTGCCAGTACCAACTCCGGGACAGGGGGCTTAGGCTACACCTTC. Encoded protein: CASTNSGTGGLGYTF.

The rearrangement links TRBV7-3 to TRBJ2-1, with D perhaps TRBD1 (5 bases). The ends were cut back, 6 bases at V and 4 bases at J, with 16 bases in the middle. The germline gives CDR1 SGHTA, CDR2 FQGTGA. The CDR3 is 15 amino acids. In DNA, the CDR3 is TGTGCCAGCAGGATGGGAACAGGAATTTACAATGAGCAGTTCTTC. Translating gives CASRMGTGIYNEQFF.

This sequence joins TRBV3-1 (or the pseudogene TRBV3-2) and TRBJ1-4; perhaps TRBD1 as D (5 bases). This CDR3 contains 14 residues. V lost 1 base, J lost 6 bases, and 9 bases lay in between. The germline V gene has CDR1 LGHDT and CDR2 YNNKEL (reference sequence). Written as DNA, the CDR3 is TGTGCCAGCAGCCAAGGGGGCTTATATGAAAAACTGTTTTTT. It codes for CASSQGGLYEKLFF.

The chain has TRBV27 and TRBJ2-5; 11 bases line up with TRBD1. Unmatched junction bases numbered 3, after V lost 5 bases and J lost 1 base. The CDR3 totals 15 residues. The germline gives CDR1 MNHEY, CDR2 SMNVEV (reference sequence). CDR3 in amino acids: CASSPDRGPQETQYF. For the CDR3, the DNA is TGTGCCAGCAGTCCGGACAGGGGGCCCCAAGAGACCCAGTACTTC.

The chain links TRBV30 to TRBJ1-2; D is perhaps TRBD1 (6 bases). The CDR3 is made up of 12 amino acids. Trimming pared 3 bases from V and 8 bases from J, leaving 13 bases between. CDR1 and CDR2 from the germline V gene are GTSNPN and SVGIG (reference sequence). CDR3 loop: CAWSHRTAGYTF. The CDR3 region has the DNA TGTGCCTGGAGCCACCGGACAGCCGGCTACACCTTC.

CDR3 sequence reads: CASSLSRGTEAFF. CDR3 bases: TGTGCCAGCAGCTTGAGTAGGGGAACTGAAGCTTTCTTT. The genes are TRBV5-6 and TRBJ1-1; a weak D match, TRBD1 (5 bases). The V gene lost 1 base and the J gene lost 5 bases, with 9 bases spanning the gap. This CDR3 has 13 amino acids. Per the germline V gene, CDR1 is SGHDT and CDR2 is YYEEEE.

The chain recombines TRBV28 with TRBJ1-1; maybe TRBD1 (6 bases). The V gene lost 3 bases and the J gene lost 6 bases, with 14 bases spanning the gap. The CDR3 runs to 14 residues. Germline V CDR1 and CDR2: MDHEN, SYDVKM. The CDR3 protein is CASSLGHRSPEAFF. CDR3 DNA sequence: TGTGCCAGCAGTTTGGGACATCGGAGCCCTGAAGCTTTCTTT.

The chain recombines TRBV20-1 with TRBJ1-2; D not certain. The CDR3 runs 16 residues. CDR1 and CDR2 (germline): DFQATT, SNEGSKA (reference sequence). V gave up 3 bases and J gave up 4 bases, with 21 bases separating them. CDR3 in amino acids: CSASSVPFSTIYGYTF. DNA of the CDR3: TGCAGTGCTAGTTCCGTCCCGTTCAGTACTATCTATGGCTACACCTTC.

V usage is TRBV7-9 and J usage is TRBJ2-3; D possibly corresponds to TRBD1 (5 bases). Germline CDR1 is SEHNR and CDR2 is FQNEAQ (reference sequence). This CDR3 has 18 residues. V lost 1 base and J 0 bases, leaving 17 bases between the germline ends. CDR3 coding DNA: TGTGCCAGCAGCTTAGGTGTTTCTCGACAGATTAGCACAGATACGCAGTATTTT. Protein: CASSLGVSRQISTDTQYF. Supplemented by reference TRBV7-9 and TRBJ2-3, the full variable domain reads DTGVSQNPRHKITKRGQNVTFRCDPISEHNRLYWYRQTLGQGPEFLTYFQNEAQLEKSRLLSDRFSAERPKGSFSTLEIQRTEQGDSAMYLCASSLGVSRQISTDTQYFGPGTRLTVL.

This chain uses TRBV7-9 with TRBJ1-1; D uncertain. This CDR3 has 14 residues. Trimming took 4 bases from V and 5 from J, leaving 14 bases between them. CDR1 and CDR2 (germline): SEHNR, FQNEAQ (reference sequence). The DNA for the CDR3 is TGTGCCAGCAGCTCACTGGCGGTAGGGACTGAAGCTTTCTTT. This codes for CASSSLAVGTEAFF.

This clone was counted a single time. CDR3 region: CASTRSYYGYTF. CDR3 bases: TGTGCCAGCACCAGGAGCTACTATGGCTACACCTTC. The chain uses TRBV5-6 and TRBJ1-2; D is unresolved. Germline lookup yields CDR1 SGHDT and CDR2 YYEEEE. V was pared by 6 bases and J by 3 bases, with 9 bases between. The CDR3 has 12 amino acids.

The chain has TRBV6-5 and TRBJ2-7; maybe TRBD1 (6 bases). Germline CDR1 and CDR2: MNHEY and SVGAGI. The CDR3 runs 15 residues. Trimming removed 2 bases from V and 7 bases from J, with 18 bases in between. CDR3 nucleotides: TGTGCCAGCAGTTACGCCCCAGGGGCGCCCGCTGAGCAGTACTTC. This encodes CASSYAPGAPAEQYF.

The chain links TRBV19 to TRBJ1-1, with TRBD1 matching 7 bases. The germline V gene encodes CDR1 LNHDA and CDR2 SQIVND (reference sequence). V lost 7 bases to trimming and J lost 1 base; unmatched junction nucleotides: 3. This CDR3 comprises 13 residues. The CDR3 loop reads CASMGQKNTEAFF. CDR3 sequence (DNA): TGTGCCAGTATGGGACAGAAGAACACTGAAGCTTTCTTT. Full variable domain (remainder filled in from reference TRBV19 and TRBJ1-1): DGGITQSPKYLFRKEGQNVTLSCEQNLNHDAMYWYRQDPGQGLRLIYYSQIVNDFQKGDIAEGYSVSREKKESFPLTVTSAQKNPTAFYLCASMGQKNTEAFFGQGTRLTVV.

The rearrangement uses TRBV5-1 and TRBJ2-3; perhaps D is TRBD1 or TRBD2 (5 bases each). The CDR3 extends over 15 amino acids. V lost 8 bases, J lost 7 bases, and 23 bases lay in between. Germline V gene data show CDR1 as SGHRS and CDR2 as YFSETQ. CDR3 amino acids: CASSSGAVGMNTQYF. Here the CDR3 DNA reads TGCGCCAGTTCCTCCGGGGCAGTGGGCATGAATACGCAGTATTTT. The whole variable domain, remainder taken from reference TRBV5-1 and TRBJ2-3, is KAGVTQTPRYLIKTRGQQVTLSCSPISGHRSVSWYQQTPGQGLQFLFEYFSETQRNKGNFPGRFSGRQFSNSRSEMNVSTLELGDSALYLCASSSGAVGMNTQYFGPGTRLTVL.

In DNA, the CDR3 is TGTGCCAGCAGCCCTGACGGAGGGTTATCACCCCTCCACTTT. It is translated as CASSPDGGLSPLHF. The V call is TRBV6-4, the J call TRBJ1-6; D is ambiguous. This CDR3 has 14 residues. The germline CDR1 and CDR2 sequences are MRHNA and SNTAGT. V was cut by 6 bases and J by 10 bases, with 16 bases left in between.

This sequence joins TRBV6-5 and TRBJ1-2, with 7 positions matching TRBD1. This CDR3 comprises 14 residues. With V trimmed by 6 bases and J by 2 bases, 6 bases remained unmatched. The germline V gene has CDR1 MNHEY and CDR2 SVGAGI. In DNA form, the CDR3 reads TGTGCCAGCAGCCGTGGGACAGAGAACTATGGCTACACCTTC. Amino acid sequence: CASSRGTENYGYTF.

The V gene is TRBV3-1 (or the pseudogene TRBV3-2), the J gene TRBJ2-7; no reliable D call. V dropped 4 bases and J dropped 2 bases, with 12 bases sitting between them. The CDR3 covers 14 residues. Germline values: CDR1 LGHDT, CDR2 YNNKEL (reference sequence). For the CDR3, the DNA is TGTGCCAGCAGCCCAGAGGTCCGGCCCTACGAGCAGTACTTC. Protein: CASSPEVRPYEQYF.

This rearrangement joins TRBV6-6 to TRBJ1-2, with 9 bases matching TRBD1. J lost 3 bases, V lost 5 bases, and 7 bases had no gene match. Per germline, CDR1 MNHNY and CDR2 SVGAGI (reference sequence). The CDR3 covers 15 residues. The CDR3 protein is CASSQRTGDYYGYTF. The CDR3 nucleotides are TGTGCCAGCAGTCAACGGACAGGGGATTACTATGGCTACACCTTC.

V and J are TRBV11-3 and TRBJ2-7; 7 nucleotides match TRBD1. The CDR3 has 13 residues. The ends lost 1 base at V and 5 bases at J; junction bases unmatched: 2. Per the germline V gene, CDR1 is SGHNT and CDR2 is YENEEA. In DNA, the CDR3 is TGTGCCAGCAGCTTAGGCACAGGGGACGAGCAGTACTTC. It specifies CASSLGTGDEQYF.

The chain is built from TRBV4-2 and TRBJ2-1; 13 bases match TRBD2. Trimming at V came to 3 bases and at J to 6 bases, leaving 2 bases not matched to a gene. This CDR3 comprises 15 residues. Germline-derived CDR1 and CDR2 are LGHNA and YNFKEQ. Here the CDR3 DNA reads TGTGCCAGCAGCCATACTAGCGGGGGGGCCAATGAGCAGTTCTTC. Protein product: CASSHTSGGANEQFF.

The CDR3 DNA reads as TGTGCCAGCAGCTTGATCGCGGGAGTTGGTTTAGGGAATGAGCAGTTCTTC. Translating it yields CASSLIAGVGLGNEQFF. This sequence joins TRBV5-6 and TRBJ2-1, with TRBD2 identical over 7 bases. In germline, CDR1 is SGHDT, CDR2 YYEEEE. V dropped 1 base and J dropped 7; count of bases not matched to a gene: 14. CDR3 length: 17 residues. Full variable domain (remainder filled in from reference TRBV5-6 and TRBJ2-1): DAGVTQSPTHLIKTRGQQVTLRCSPKSGHDTVSWYQQALGQGPQFIFQYYEEEERQRGNFPDRFSGHQFPNYSSELNVNALLLGDSALYLCASSLIAGVGLGNEQFFGPGTRLTVL.

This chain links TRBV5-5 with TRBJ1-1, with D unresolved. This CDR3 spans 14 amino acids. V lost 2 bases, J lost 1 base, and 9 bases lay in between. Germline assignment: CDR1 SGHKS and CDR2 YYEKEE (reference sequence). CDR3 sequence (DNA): TGTGCCAGCAGCTTAGGGTGGAGGAACACTGAAGCTTTCTTT. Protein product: CASSLGWRNTEAFF.

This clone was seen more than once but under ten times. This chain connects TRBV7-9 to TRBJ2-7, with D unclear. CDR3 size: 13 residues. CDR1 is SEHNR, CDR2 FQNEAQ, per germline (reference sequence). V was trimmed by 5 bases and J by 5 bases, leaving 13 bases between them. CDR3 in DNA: TGTGCCAGCAGCCCCCCGGCGGATGACGAGCAGTACTTC. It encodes CASSPPADDEQYF.

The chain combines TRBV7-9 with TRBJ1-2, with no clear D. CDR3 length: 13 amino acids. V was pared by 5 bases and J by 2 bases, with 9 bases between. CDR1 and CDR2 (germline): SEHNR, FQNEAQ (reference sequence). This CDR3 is CASSRGGNYGYTF. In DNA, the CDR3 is TGTGCCAGCAGCCGAGGTGGGAACTATGGCTACACCTTC.

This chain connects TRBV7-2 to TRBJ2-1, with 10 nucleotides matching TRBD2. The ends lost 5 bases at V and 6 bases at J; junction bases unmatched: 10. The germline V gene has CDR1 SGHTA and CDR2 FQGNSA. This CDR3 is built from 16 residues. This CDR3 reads CASSTPLAGDPNEQFF. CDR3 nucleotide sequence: TGTGCCAGCAGCACCCCGCTAGCGGGAGATCCCAATGAGCAGTTCTTC.